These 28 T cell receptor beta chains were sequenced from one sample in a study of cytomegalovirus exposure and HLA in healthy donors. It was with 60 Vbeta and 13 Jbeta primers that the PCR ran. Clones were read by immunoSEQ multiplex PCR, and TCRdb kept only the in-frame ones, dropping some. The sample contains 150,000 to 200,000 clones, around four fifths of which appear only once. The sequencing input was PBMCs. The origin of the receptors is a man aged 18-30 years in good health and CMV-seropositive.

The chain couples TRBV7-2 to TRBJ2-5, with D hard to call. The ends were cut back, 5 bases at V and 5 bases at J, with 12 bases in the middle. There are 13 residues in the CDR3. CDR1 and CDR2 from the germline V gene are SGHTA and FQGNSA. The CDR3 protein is CASSRNWRETQYF. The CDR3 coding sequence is TGTGCCAGCAGCCGAAATTGGCGGGAGACCCAGTACTTC.

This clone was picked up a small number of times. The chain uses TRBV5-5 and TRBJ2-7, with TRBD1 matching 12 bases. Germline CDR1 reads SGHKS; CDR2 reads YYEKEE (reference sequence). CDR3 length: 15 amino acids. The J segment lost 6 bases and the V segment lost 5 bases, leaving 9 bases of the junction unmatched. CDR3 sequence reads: CASSLTRDRGLEQYF. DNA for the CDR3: TGTGCCAGCAGTTTGACCCGGGACAGGGGGCTCGAGCAGTACTTC.

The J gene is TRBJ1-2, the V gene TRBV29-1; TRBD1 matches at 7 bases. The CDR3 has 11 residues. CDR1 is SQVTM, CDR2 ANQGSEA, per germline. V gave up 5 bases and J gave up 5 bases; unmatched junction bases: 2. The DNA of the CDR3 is TGCAGCGTTTGGACAGGATATGGCTACACCTTC. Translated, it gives CSVWTGYGYTF.

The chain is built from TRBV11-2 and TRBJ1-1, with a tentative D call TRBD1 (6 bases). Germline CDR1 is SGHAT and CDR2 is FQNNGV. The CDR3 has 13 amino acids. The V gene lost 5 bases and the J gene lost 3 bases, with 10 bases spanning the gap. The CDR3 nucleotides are TGTGCCAGCAGCCTAGGACAGCACACTGAAGCTTTCTTT. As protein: CASSLGQHTEAFF. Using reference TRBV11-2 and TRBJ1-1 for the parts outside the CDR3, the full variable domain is EAGVAQSPRYKIIEKRQSVAFWCNPISGHATLYWYQQILGQGPKLLIQFQNNGVVDDSQLPKDRFSAERLKGVDSTLKIQPAKLEDSAVYLCASSLGQHTEAFFGQGTRLTVV.

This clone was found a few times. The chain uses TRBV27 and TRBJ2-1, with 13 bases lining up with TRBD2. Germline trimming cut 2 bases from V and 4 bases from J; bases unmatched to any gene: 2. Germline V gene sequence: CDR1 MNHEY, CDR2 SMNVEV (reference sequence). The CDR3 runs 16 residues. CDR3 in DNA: TGTGCCAGCAGTTTAACTAGCGGGAGGGTTTACAATGAGCAGTTCTTC. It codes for CASSLTSGRVYNEQFF.

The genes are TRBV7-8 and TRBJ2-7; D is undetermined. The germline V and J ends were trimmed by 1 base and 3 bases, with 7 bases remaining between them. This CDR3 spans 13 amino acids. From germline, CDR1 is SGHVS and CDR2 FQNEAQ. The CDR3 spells CASSLGEYYEQYF. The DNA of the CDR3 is TGTGCCAGCAGCTTAGGAGAATACTACGAGCAGTACTTC.

The CDR3 DNA sequence: TGTGCCAGCAGGTTACAGGGGGTTTACGAGCAGTACTTC. Translating gives CASRLQGVYEQYF. The chain couples TRBV6-1 to TRBJ2-7, with 8 bases fitting TRBD1. V dropped 6 bases and J dropped 4; count of bases not matched to a gene: 5. Germline V gives CDR1 MNHNS, CDR2 SASEGT. The CDR3 sequence is 13 residues long.

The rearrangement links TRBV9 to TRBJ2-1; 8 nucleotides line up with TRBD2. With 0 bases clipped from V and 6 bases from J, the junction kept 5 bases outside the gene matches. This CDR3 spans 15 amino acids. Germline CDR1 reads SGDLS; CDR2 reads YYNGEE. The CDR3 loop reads CASSVDGRASNEQFF. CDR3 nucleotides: TGTGCCAGCAGCGTAGACGGGAGGGCCAGCAATGAGCAGTTCTTC.

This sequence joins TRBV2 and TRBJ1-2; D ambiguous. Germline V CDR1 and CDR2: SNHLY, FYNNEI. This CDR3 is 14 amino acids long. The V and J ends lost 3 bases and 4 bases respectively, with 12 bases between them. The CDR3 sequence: CASSEVVESYGYTF. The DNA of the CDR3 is TGTGCCAGCAGTGAGGTTGTAGAAAGCTATGGCTACACCTTC.

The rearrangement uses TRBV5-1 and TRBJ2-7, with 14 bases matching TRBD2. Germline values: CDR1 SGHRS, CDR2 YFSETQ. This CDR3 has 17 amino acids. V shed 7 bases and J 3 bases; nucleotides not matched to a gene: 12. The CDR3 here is CASGNEIGTSGGYEQYF. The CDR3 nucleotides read TGCGCCAGCGGAAATGAGATAGGGACTAGCGGGGGCTACGAGCAGTACTTC. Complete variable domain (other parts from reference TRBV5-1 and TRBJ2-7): KAGVTQTPRYLIKTRGQQVTLSCSPISGHRSVSWYQQTPGQGLQFLFEYFSETQRNKGNFPGRFSGRQFSNSRSEMNVSTLELGDSALYLCASGNEIGTSGGYEQYFGPGTRLTVT.

The CDR3 protein is CASSVDRGDGYNEQFF. In DNA, the CDR3 is TGTGCCAGCAGCGTAGACAGGGGCGATGGCTACAATGAGCAGTTCTTC. This chain joins TRBV9 and TRBJ2-1; 7 bases are a match to TRBD1. CDR1 and CDR2 (germline): SGDLS, YYNGEE. The CDR3 has 16 amino acids. The ends lost 0 bases at V and 3 bases at J; junction bases unmatched: 6.

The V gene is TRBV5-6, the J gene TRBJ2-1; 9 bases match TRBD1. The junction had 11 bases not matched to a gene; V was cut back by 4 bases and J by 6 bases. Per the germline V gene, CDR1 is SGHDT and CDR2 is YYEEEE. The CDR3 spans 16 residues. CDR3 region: CASSLLGQGSGNEQFF. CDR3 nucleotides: TGTGCCAGCAGCCTCTTAGGACAGGGGAGTGGCAATGAGCAGTTCTTC.

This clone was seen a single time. CDR3 amino acids: CASSGEWGEQETQYF. DNA of the CDR3: TGTGCCAGCAGCGGAGAGTGGGGAGAACAAGAGACCCAGTACTTC. This chain links TRBV7-6 with TRBJ2-5; the D gene is possibly TRBD2 (5 bases). This CDR3 has 15 amino acids. Germline V lookup: CDR1 SGHVS, CDR2 FNYEAQ. Between the trimmed V and J ends, which lost 5 bases and 2 bases, there was a span of 15 bases.

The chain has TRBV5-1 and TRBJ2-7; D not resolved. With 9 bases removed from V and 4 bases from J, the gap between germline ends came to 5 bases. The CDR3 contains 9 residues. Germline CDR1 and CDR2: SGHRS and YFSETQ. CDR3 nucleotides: TGCGCCAATGCGTACGAGCAGTACTTC. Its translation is CANAYEQYF.

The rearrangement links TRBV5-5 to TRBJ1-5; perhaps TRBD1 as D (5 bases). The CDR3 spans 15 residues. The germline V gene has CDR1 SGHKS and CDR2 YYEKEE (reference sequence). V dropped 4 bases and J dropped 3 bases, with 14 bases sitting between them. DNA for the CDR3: TGTGCCAGCAGCCGTAATGACAGTTACAATCAGCCCCAGCATTTT. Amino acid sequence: CASSRNDSYNQPQHF.

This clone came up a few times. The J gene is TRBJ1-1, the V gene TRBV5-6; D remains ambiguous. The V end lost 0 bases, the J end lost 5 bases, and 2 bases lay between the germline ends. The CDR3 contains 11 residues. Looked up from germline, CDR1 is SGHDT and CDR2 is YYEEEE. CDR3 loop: CASSLATEAFF. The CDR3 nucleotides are TGTGCCAGCAGCTTGGCTACTGAAGCTTTCTTT.

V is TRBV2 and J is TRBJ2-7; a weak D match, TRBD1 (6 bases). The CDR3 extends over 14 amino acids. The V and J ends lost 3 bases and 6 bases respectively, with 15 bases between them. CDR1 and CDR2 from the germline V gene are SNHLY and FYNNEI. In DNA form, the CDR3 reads TGTGCCAGCAGTGAGGCCAGGGGTCTTGGCGAGCAGTACTTC. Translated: CASSEARGLGEQYF.

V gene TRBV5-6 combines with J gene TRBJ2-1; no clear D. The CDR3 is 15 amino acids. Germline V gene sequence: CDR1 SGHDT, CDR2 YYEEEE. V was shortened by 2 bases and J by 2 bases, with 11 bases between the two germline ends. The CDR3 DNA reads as TGTGCCAGCAGCTTAGCCGGCGGAACCTACAATGAGCAGTTCTTC. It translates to CASSLAGGTYNEQFF.

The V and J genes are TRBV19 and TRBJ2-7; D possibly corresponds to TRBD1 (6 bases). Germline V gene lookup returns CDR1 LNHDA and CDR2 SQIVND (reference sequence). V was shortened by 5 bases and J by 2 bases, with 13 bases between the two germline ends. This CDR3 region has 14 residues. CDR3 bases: TGTGCCAGTAGTCCTCAGGGGATCGCCTACGAGCAGTACTTC. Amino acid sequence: CASSPQGIAYEQYF.

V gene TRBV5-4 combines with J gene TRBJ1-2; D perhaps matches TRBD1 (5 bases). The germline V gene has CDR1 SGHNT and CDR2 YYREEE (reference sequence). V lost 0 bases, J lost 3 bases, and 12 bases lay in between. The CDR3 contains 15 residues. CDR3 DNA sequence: TGTGCCAGCAGCTTGGGGGGAGGGACCGACTATGGCTACACCTTC. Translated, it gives CASSLGGGTDYGYTF.

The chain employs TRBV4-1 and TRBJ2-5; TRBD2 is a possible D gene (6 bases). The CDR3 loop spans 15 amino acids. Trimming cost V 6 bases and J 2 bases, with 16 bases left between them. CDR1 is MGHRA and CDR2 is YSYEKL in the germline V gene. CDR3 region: CASSRLVGEQETQYF. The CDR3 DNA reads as TGCGCCAGCAGTCGACTAGTGGGAGAACAAGAGACCCAGTACTTC.

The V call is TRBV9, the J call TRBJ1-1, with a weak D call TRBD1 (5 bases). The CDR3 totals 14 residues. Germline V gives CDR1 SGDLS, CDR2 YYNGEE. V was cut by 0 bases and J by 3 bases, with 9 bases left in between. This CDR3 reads CASSVGGRDTEAFF. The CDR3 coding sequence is TGTGCCAGCAGCGTAGGGGGCCGTGACACTGAAGCTTTCTTT.

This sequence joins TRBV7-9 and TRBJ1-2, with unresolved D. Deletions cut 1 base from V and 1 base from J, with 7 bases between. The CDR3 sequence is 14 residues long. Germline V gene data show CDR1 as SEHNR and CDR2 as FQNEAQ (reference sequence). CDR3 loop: CASSLDLNNYGYTF. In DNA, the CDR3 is TGTGCCAGCAGCTTAGACTTAAATAACTATGGCTACACCTTC.

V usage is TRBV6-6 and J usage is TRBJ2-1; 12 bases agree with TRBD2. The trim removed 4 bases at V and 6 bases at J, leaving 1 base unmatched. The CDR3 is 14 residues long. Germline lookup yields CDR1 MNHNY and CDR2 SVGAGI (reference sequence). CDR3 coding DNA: TGTGCCAGCAGTTCTAGCGGGGGGGGCAATGAGCAGTTCTTC. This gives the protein CASSSSGGGNEQFF.

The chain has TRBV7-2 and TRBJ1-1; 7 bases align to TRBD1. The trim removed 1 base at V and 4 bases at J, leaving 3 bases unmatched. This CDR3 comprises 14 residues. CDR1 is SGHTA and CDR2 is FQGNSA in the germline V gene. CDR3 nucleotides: TGTGCCAGCAGCTTAGGTCCAGGGGGCACTGAAGCTTTCTTT. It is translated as CASSLGPGGTEAFF.

CDR3: CASSYTQTQPKQYF. CDR3 sequence (DNA): TGTGCCAGCAGTTACACCCAAACCCAACCTAAGCAGTACTTC. V and J are TRBV6-5 and TRBJ2-7; no reliable D call. The CDR3 contains 14 residues. The germline V gene encodes CDR1 MNHEY and CDR2 SVGAGI. The V end lost 2 bases, the J end lost 8 bases, and 16 bases lay between the germline ends.

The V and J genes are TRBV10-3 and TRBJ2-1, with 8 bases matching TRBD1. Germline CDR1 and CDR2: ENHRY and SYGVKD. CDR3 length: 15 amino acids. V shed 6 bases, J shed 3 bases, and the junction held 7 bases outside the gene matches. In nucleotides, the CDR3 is TGTGCCATCAGCGCAGGGGGCCAAAACTACAATGAGCAGTTCTTC. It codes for CAISAGGQNYNEQFF.

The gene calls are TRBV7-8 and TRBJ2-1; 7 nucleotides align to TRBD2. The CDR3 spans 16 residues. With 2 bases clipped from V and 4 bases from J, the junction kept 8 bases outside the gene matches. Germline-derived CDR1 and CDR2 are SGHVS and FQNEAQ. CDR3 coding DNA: TGTGCCAGCAGCTTACAGTATGGGGGGGGTTACAATGAGCAGTTCTTC. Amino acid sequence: CASSLQYGGGYNEQFF.